This T cell receptor beta chain stems from a study of blood T cell repertoires in COVID-19. The overall study: In each case, the material was cDNA or gDNA derived from T cells, B-cell-depleted T cells, or PBMCs.

Using immunoSEQ multiplex PCR, the repertoire was profiled, and TCRdb retains in-frame clones only, with some absent. The table shows more than 65,000 clones, with 84% occurring only once. CDR3 length: 13 residues. Trimming pared 2 bases from V and 8 bases from J, leaving 12 bases between. This clone occurred a few times. The sequence was collected from a woman between 45 and 65 years old with acute or convalescent COVID-19. Sequenced material: peripheral blood. The rearrangement joins TRBV12-3 or TRBV12-4 to TRBJ1-2; TRBD1 might be the D (5 bases). The chain's CDR3 is CASSLILGGGYTF. The CDR3 DNA is TGTGCCAGCAGTTTAATACTGGGGGGAGGCTACACCTTC.